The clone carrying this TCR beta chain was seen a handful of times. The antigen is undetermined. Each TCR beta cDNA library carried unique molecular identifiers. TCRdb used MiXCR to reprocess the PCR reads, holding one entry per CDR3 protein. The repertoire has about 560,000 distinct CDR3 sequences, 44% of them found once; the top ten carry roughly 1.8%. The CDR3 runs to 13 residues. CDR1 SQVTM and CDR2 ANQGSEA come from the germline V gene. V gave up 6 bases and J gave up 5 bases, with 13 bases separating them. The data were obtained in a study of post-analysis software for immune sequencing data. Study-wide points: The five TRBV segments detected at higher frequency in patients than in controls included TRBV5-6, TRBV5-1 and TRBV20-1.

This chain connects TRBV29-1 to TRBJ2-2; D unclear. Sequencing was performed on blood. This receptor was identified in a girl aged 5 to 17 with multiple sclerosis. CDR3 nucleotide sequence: TGCAGCGTACAACAGATGGGAACCGGGGAGCTGTTTTTT. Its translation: CSVQQMGTGELFF.